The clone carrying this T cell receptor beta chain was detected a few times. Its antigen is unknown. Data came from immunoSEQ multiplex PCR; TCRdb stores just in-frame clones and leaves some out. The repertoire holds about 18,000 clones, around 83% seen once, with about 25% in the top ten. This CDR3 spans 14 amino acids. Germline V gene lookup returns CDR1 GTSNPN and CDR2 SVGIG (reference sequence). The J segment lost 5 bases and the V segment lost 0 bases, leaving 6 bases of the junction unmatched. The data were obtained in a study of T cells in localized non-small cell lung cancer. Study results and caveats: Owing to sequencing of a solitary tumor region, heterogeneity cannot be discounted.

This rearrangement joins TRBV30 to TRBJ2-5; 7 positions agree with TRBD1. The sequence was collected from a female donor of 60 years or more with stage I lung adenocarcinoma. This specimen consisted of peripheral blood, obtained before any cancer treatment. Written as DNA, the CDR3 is TGTGCCTGGAGTGTAGAAAGGGGGCGGGAGACCCAGTACTTC. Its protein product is CAWSVERGRETQYF.